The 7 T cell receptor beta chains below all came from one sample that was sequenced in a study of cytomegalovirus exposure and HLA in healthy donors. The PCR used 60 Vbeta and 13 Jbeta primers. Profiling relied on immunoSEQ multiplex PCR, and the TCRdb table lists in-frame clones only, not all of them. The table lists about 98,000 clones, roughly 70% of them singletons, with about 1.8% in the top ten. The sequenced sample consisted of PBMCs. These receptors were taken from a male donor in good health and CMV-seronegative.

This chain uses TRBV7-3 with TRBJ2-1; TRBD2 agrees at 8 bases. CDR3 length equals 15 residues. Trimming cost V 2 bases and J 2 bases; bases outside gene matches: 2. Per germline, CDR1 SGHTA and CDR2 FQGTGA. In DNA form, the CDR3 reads TGTGCCAGCAGCTTACCCGGGAGGGCCTACAATGAGCAGTTCTTC. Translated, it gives CASSLPGRAYNEQFF.

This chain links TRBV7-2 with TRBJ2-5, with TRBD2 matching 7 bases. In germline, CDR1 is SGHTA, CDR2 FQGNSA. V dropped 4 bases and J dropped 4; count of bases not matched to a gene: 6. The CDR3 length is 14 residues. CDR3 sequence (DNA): TGTGCCAGCAGCTCATTTGGGGGGGTAGAGACCCAGTACTTC. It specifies CASSSFGGVETQYF.

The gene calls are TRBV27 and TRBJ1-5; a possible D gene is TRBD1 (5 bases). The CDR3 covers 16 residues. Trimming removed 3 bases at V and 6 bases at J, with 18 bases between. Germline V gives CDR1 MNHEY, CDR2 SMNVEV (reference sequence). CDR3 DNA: TGTGCCAGCAGTTTGGAGGCAGGGAGGTCGGCTCAGCCCCAGCATTTT. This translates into CASSLEAGRSAQPQHF.

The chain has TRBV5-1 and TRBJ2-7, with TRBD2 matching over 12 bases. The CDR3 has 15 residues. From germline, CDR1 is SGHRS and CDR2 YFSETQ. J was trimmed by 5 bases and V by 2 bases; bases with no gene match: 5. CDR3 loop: CASSLTSGRFDEQYF. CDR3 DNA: TGCGCCAGCAGCTTAACTAGCGGGAGGTTCGACGAGCAGTACTTC.

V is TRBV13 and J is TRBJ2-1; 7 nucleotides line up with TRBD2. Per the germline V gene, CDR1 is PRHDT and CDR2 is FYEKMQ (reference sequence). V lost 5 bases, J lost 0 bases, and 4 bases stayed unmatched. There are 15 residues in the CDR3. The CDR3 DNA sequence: TGTGCCAGCAGCCCTCGGACTAGCTCCTACAATGAGCAGTTCTTC. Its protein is CASSPRTSSYNEQFF.

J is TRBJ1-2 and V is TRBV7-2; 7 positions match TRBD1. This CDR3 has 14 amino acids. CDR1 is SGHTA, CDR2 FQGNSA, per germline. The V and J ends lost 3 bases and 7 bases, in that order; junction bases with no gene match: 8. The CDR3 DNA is TGTGCCAGCAGCTTGGACAGGCCTGATATTGGCTACACCTTC. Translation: CASSLDRPDIGYTF. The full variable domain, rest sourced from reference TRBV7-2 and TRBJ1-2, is GAGVSQSPSNKVTEKGKDVELRCDPISGHTALYWYRQSLGQGLEFLIYFQGNSAPDKSGLPSDRFSAERTGGSVSTLTIQRTQQEDSAVYLCASSLDRPDIGYTFGSGTRLTVV.

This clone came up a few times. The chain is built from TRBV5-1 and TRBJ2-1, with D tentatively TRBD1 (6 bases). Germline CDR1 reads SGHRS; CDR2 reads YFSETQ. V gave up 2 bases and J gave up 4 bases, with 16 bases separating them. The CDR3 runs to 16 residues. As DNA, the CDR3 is TGCGCCAGCAGCTTTTCCGGGACACCCCCTTACAATGAGCAGTTCTTC. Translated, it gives CASSFSGTPPYNEQFF.